This paragraph reports one T cell receptor beta chain. The antigen it binds to is not known. Base qualities are not at hand, and no much larger clone is one base apart. TCRdb names Illumina HiSeq 2500 as the instrument used. Quantitative 5'-RACE with molecular barcodes was used to prepare TCR beta libraries. Per the authors' processing: A new computational method, built on a probabilistic model of VDJ rearrangement, was used to identify disease-linked TCR variants. TCRdb itself trimmed the public reads at Q25 with fastp, ran MiXCR and retained productive beta chains. For every CDR3 protein sequence, its rows merge into one entry that carries the most common genes and DNA. These V and J calls are TCRdb output, not the study's own analysis. For this sample the table gives about 36,000 distinct CDR3 sequences, of which 9.5% to 12% were detected only once. The top ten clones comprise around 21% of the sample.

This entry belongs to a study of CD8 T cells in ankylosing spondylitis (dated by TCRdb to the late 2010s). A note on the overall study: The study set out to find disease-linked TCR variants by profiling T cell receptor beta repertoires in ankylosing spondylitis patients and healthy donors. The whole study cohort included 90 to 120 healthy donors and around 24 ankylosing spondylitis patients. Samples of peripheral blood were taken, and for ankylosing spondylitis patients, synovial fluid was collected as well. Overall study outcomes, separate from this receptor: Significant enrichment of the disease-linked clones was reported in matched synovial fluid samples from ankylosing spondylitis patients. A CD8+ phenotype was shown by the disease-linked clones, which were found at relatively low frequencies in peripheral blood. Some of the motif variants had been reported before in the synovial fluid and blood of reactive arthritis patients, a finding that suggests common disease-initiation mechanisms. A TCR beta motif made up of 7 to 9 highly homologous amino acid variants appeared to be characteristic of blood from ankylosing spondylitis patients.

Synovial fluid samples and blood samples obtained from the same ankylosing spondylitis patients were matched. CDR1 and CDR2, looked up from the germline V gene, are SGHAT and FQNNGV. The junction shows trimming of 1 base on V and 3 bases on J, and the gene matches do not reach 8 bases of it. The CDR3 measures 18 amino acids from cysteine to phenylalanine. Kept here is only the CDR3 DNA, which spans 54 bases and is read in frame from base 1. The sequence came from a male donor with ankylosing spondylitis. The sample taken for sequencing was synovial fluid, either unsorted or a sorted T cell fraction (not recorded which). This chain joins TRBV11-2 to TRBJ2-7, and 14 junctional nucleotides match TRBD2. CDR3 loop: CASSLGGGLAGAHYEQYF. The nucleotides are TGTGCCAGCAGCTTAGGAGGGGGACTAGCGGGAGCACACTACGAGCAGTACTTC.